The 7 T cell receptor beta chains given below trace back to one sample, sequenced in a study of blood T cell repertoires in COVID-19. The assay was immunoSEQ multiplex PCR, and TCRdb's table has in-frame clones only and misses some. The sample has 110,000 to 150,000 clones; roughly 80% are singletons. The sequenced sample was peripheral blood. The receptors here all came from a man aged 65 to 79 who had recovered from COVID-19.

DNA for the CDR3: TGCGCCAGCAGTGAGCAACAGGGAATCGGGGAGCTGTTTTTT. Amino acids: CASSEQQGIGELFF. The V gene is TRBV10-1, the J gene TRBJ2-2, with a possible D match to TRBD1 (6 bases). The V and J ends lost 2 bases and 7 bases respectively, with 11 bases between them. The germline CDR1 and CDR2 sequences are WNHNN and SYGVQD (reference sequence). The length of the CDR3 is 14 residues.

This chain connects TRBV3-1 (or the pseudogene TRBV3-2) to TRBJ2-5; 7 nucleotides agree with TRBD2. CDR1 is LGHDT, CDR2 YNNKEL, per germline (reference sequence). The CDR3 spans 16 residues. The V gene end was trimmed by 4 bases and the J gene end by 5 bases; junction bases not matched to a gene: 13. The CDR3: CASSLGGGGGRETQYF. For the CDR3, the DNA is TGTGCCAGCAGCCTGGGGGGGGGAGGAGGACGGGAGACCCAGTACTTC.

This sequence joins TRBV5-4 and TRBJ1-2, with 8 bases that match TRBD1. Germline V gene data show CDR1 as SGHNT and CDR2 as YYREEE (reference sequence). After removal of 2 bases from V and 8 bases from J, the junction contained 17 bases not matched to a gene. The CDR3 contains 17 residues. In DNA, the CDR3 is TGTGCCAGCAGCTTTTTCTACGGGGGGCAGGGGGCCTCCGGCTACACCTTC. Protein: CASSFFYGGQGASGYTF.

The CDR3: CASALIPGLAGDTQYF. CDR3 coding DNA: TGTGCCAGCGCTCTCATTCCGGGACTAGCGGGAGATACGCAGTATTTT. The rearrangement uses TRBV2 and TRBJ2-3, with 12 bases fitting TRBD2. CDR3 length equals 16 residues. Germline V CDR1 and CDR2: SNHLY, FYNNEI. J gave up 5 bases and V 8 bases, and 11 bases lay outside the gene matches.

Comments on this clone: The sample has other DNA sequences that encode this CDR3 too. The chain links TRBV30 to TRBJ2-1; a possible D gene is TRBD2 (6 bases). Deletions cut 3 bases from V and 0 bases from J, with 9 bases between. The germline V gene has CDR1 GTSNPN and CDR2 SVGIG (reference sequence). The CDR3 is made up of 14 amino acids. DNA of the CDR3: TGTGCCTGGAGGGGACTGAGCTCCTACAATGAGCAGTTCTTC. It codes for CAWRGLSSYNEQFF.

V and J are TRBV3-1 (or the pseudogene TRBV3-2) and TRBJ2-7, with TRBD2 identical over 14 bases. The CDR3 is 19 residues long. V gave up 0 bases and J gave up 6 bases; unmatched junction bases: 13. CDR1 is LGHDT, CDR2 YNNKEL, per germline (reference sequence). The CDR3 reads CASSQERRWGTSGSVEQYF. CDR3 coding DNA: TGTGCCAGCAGCCAAGAACGCCGATGGGGGACTAGCGGGAGTGTCGAGCAGTACTTC.

The chain links TRBV5-1 to TRBJ2-7, with 8 bases aligning to TRBD1. Germline lookup yields CDR1 SGHRS and CDR2 YFSETQ. The junction had 8 bases not matched to a gene; V was cut back by 4 bases and J by 5 bases. The length of the CDR3 is 14 residues. The CDR3 sequence is CASSRVAGGNEQYF. DNA for the CDR3: TGCGCCAGCAGCCGCGTCGCAGGGGGCAACGAGCAGTACTTC.